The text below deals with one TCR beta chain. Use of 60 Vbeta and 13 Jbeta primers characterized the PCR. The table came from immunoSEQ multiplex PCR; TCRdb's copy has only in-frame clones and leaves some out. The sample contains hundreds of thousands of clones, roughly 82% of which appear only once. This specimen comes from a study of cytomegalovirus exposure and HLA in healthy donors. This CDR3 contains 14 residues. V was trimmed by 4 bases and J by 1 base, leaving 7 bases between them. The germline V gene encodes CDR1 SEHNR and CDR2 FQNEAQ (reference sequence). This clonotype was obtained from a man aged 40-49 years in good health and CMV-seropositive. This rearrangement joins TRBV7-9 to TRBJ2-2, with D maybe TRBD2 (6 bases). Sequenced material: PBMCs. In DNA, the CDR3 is TGTGCCAGCAGCTGGGGGGTGAACACCGGGGAGCTGTTTTTT. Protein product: CASSWGVNTGELFF.